Described below is a single T cell receptor beta chain sequence and its context. The same CDR3 also results from other DNA sequences found in this sample. This record belongs to a study of shared clonotypes between healthy human individuals. Assay used: immunoSEQ multiplex PCR; TCRdb lists only in-frame clones, some missing. The sample has hundreds of thousands of clones, 55% to 85% seen once. With 0 bases removed from V and 1 base from J, the gap between germline ends came to 3 bases. The CDR3 is 13 residues long. Germline V CDR1 and CDR2: LNHNV, YYDKDF (reference sequence). This TCR was sampled from a woman aged 25 to 39 in good health. The rearrangement uses TRBV15 and TRBJ1-1; no clear D gene. Sample: memory CD4+ T cells sorted from blood. The subset: CD45RA-negative fraction. Here the CDR3 DNA reads TGTGCCACCAGCAGAGATCCGAACACTGAAGCTTTCTTT. Translating it yields CATSRDPNTEAFF. Full variable domain (rest looked up from reference TRBV15 and TRBJ1-1): DAMVIQNPRYQVTQFGKPVTLSCSQTLNHNVMYWYQQKSSQAPKLLFHYYDKDFNNEADTPDNFQSRRPNTSFCFLDIRSPGLGDTAMYLCATSRDPNTEAFFGQGTRLTVV.